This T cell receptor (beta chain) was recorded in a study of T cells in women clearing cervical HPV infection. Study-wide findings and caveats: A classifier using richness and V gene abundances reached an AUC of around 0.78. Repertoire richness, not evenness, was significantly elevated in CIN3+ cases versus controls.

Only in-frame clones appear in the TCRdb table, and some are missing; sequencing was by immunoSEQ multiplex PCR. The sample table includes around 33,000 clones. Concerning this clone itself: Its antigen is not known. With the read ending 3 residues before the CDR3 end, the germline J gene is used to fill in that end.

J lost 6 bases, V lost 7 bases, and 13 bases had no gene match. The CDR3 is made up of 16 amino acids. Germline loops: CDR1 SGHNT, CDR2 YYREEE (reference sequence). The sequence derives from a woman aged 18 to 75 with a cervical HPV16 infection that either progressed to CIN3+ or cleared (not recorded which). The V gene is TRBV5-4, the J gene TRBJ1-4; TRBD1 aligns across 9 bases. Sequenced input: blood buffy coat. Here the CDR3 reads CASAKGAGTGHEKLFF. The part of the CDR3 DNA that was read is TGTGCCAGCGCAAAAGGGGCCGGGACAGGGCATGAAAAA.